A single sample is the source of the 22 T cell receptor beta chains below, sequenced in a study of immune cell composition in non-small cell lung cancer. Repertoires were generated with immunoSEQ multiplex PCR, while TCRdb's copy carries only in-frame clones and drops some. The sample includes thousands of clones, around 82% of them seen just once. The sample taken for sequencing was lung tumor tissue. These receptors originate from a human donor with non-small cell lung cancer.

As regards this clone: A read error may account for a junction end that differs from germline. The chain joins TRBV6-1 to TRBJ2-7, with TRBD2 matching over 8 bases. This CDR3 comprises 16 residues. Germline V lookup: CDR1 MNHNS, CDR2 SASEGT. Written as DNA, the CDR3 is TGTGCCATCAGTGGACGCGGGGGGACTGGCTCCTACGAGCAGTACTTC. Its protein product is CAISGRGGTGSYEQYF.

With regard to this clone: One end of the junction fails to match germline, which may point to a read error. The chain couples TRBV7-7 to TRBJ2-1; TRBD2 agrees at 11 bases. The CDR3 length is 15 residues. CDR1 and CDR2 (germline): SSHAT, FNYEAQ (reference sequence). The CDR3 is CASSLAGGAGNEQFF. DNA of the CDR3: TGTGCTAGCAGCTTAGCGGGGGGGGCCGGGAATGAGCAGTTCTTC.

V usage is TRBV6-4 and J usage is TRBJ2-1; perhaps TRBD2 as D (7 bases). The V end was cut by 2 bases, the J end by 5 bases, with 13 bases between. The V gene's germline CDR1 is MRHNA and CDR2 SNTAGT. This CDR3 comprises 15 residues. CDR3 nucleotides: TGTGCCAGCAGTGACAAAGGGGGGGGTCACAATGAGCAGTTCTTC. The encoded protein is CASSDKGGGHNEQFF.

The genes are TRBV30 and TRBJ1-3; D perhaps matches TRBD1 (5 bases). The CDR3 is 14 amino acids. V lost 4 bases to trimming and J lost 0 bases, with 10 bases between them. The germline gives CDR1 GTSNPN, CDR2 SVGIG (reference sequence). CDR3 in DNA: TGTGCCTGGACCACAGGACTCTCTGGAAACACCATATATTTT. It yields the protein CAWTTGLSGNTIYF.

The genes are TRBV18 and TRBJ1-3; D remains ambiguous. The germline V gene encodes CDR1 KGHSH and CDR2 LQKENI. V was clipped by 2 bases and J by 7 bases, with 12 bases between them. CDR3 length: 14 residues. CDR3 loop: CASSPGQARNTIYF. In DNA, the CDR3 is TGTGCCAGCTCACCAGGGCAGGCGAGGAACACCATATATTTT.

The chain links TRBV7-9 to TRBJ2-1, with D possibly being TRBD2 (5 bases). The CDR3 totals 14 residues. Per the germline V gene, CDR1 is SEHNR and CDR2 is FQNEAQ (reference sequence). V lost 5 bases and J lost 9, with 17 bases in between. CDR3 amino acids: CASSAQLDNSEQFF. The CDR3 region has the DNA TGTGCCAGCAGCGCGCAACTAGACAATTCTGAGCAGTTCTTC.

This chain links TRBV5-1 with TRBJ1-5; 7 bases match TRBD1. The length of the CDR3 is 15 residues. With 0 bases clipped from V and 5 bases from J, the junction kept 5 bases outside the gene matches. Germline V gene sequence: CDR1 SGHRS, CDR2 YFSETQ. The CDR3 loop reads CASSLVGQRDQPQHF. DNA for the CDR3: TGCGCCAGCAGCTTGGTGGGACAGAGAGATCAGCCCCAGCATTTT.

This chain uses TRBV7-2 with TRBJ2-3, with D uncertain. The CDR3 length is 16 residues. Germline CDR1 is SGHTA and CDR2 is FQGNSA. Trimming took off 4 bases at V and 1 base at J, with 15 bases between the two ends. Here the CDR3 reads CASSSNRAARTDTQYF. CDR3 DNA sequence: TGTGCCAGCAGCTCTAATAGGGCAGCCCGCACAGATACGCAGTATTTT.

This clone was counted only a few times. The chain joins TRBV7-2 to TRBJ1-6, with 9 bases lining up with TRBD1. The CDR3 loop spans 15 amino acids. Germline loops: CDR1 SGHTA, CDR2 FQGNSA. V dropped 3 bases and J dropped 4; count of bases not matched to a gene: 1. CDR3 protein: CASSLTGGYNSPLHF. The CDR3 nucleotides read TGTGCCAGCAGCTTGACAGGGGGGTATAATTCACCCCTCCACTTT.

This chain joins TRBV5-4 and TRBJ2-1; 7 bases agree with TRBD1. Trimming removed 4 bases from V and 5 bases from J; junction bases left unmatched: 3. Germline loops: CDR1 SGHNT, CDR2 YYREEE (reference sequence). The CDR3 covers 13 residues. Written as DNA, the CDR3 is TGTGCCAGCAGCCCCGGACAGGACAATGAGCAGTTCTTC. Amino acid sequence: CASSPGQDNEQFF.

V usage is TRBV7-2 and J usage is TRBJ2-5, with TRBD2 matching 11 bases. The CDR3 contains 13 residues. CDR1 is SGHTA, CDR2 FQGNSA, per germline. V trimming: 6 bases; J trimming: 5 bases; junction bases outside the gene matches: 2. The CDR3 nucleotides read TGTGCCAGCAGGTCTAGCGGGGGGGAGACCCAGTACTTC. Translating gives CASRSSGGETQYF.

The chain uses TRBV11-2 and TRBJ2-3; a possible D gene is TRBD2 (6 bases). Per germline, CDR1 SGHAT and CDR2 FQNNGV. This CDR3 has 14 residues. Trimming pared 1 base from V and 7 bases from J, leaving 12 bases between. CDR3 protein: CASSLAPLANTQYF. CDR3 nucleotide sequence: TGTGCCAGCAGCTTAGCCCCCCTAGCGAATACGCAGTATTTT. The entire variable domain, with the rest obtained from reference TRBV11-2 and TRBJ2-3, is as follows: EAGVAQSPRYKIIEKRQSVAFWCNPISGHATLYWYQQILGQGPKLLIQFQNNGVVDDSQLPKDRFSAERLKGVDSTLKIQPAKLEDSAVYLCASSLAPLANTQYFGPGTRLTVL.

This clone was found a few times. CDR3 coding DNA: TGTGCCACCAGAGCAGGGCAGGGGAATTCACCCCTCCACTTT. Its translation: CATRAGQGNSPLHF. The rearrangement uses TRBV6-6 and TRBJ1-6; a possible D gene is TRBD1 (6 bases). The CDR3 spans 14 residues. CDR1 and CDR2 from the germline V gene are MNHNY and SVGAGI (reference sequence). Trimming pared 10 bases from V and 7 bases from J, leaving 17 bases between.

This clone was counted between two and nine times. The chain employs TRBV5-1 and TRBJ2-1; 7 bases align to TRBD2. The CDR3 contains 14 residues. The ends lost 0 bases at V and 8 bases at J; junction bases unmatched: 5. The germline V gene has CDR1 SGHRS and CDR2 YFSETQ. The CDR3 region is CASSLGPSGDEQFF. The CDR3 coding sequence is TGCGCCAGCAGCTTGGGTCCTAGCGGAGATGAGCAGTTCTTC.

The chain recombines TRBV7-8 with TRBJ1-1, with TRBD1 identical over 8 bases. The length of the CDR3 is 15 residues. The germline CDR1 and CDR2 sequences are SGHVS and FQNEAQ. With V trimmed by 5 bases and J by 1 base, 6 bases remained unmatched. The CDR3 is CASSETDRANTEAFF. The CDR3 DNA is TGTGCCAGCAGCGAAACGGACAGGGCGAACACTGAAGCTTTCTTT.

The chain employs TRBV19 and TRBJ2-7; TRBD1 aligns across 10 bases. Germline CDR1 is LNHDA and CDR2 is SQIVND (reference sequence). J was trimmed by 5 bases and V by 6 bases; bases with no gene match: 1. The CDR3 consists of 12 residues. DNA for the CDR3: TGTGCCAGTAGCGGGACAGGGGACGAGCAGTACTTC. The encoded protein is CASSGTGDEQYF.

This clone was seen a handful of times. This chain uses TRBV5-4 with TRBJ1-2, with no clear D. There are 16 residues in the CDR3. Germline V lookup: CDR1 SGHNT, CDR2 YYREEE (reference sequence). V lost 0 bases to trimming and J lost 8 bases, with 20 bases between them. The DNA of the CDR3 is TGTGCCAGCAGCTTGGGAGGGCTCCAGTGGTCGAGGGGCTACACCTTC. Its protein product is CASSLGGLQWSRGYTF.

V and J are TRBV7-9 and TRBJ2-5; no clear D gene. Germline loops: CDR1 SEHNR, CDR2 FQNEAQ (reference sequence). The CDR3 runs to 12 residues. V gave up 5 bases and J gave up 0 bases, with 4 bases separating them. The CDR3 here is CASSRDQETQYF. The CDR3 DNA is TGTGCCAGCAGCCGGGACCAAGAGACCCAGTACTTC.

The chain has TRBV21-1 and TRBJ1-1. TRBV21-1 is a pseudogene locus. This CDR3 comprises 11 residues. The CDR3 protein is CASTLRTEAFF. The CDR3 DNA follows: TGTGCCAGCACCCTACGCACTGAAGCTTTCTTT.

This rearrangement joins TRBV18 to TRBJ2-5; TRBD2 matches 8 bases. The germline V gene has CDR1 KGHSH and CDR2 LQKENI. The CDR3 runs to 14 residues. J lost 1 base, V lost 6 bases, and 4 bases had no gene match. CDR3 amino acids: CASSYRGGQETQYF. DNA of the CDR3: TGTGCCAGCTCGTACCGGGGGGGCCAAGAGACCCAGTACTTC.

The V gene is TRBV6-1, the J gene TRBJ2-5; 10 bases are shared with TRBD1. Germline assignment: CDR1 MNHNS and CDR2 SASEGT. This CDR3 has 14 amino acids. J gave up 3 bases and V 4 bases, and 2 bases lay outside the gene matches. The CDR3 sequence: CASSVGTGEETQYF. Here the CDR3 DNA reads TGTGCCAGCAGTGTTGGGACAGGGGAAGAGACCCAGTACTTC.

The chain links TRBV5-5 to TRBJ1-2, with TRBD1 matching 11 bases. V lost 4 bases to trimming and J lost 7 bases; unmatched junction nucleotides: 9. The CDR3 runs 15 residues. Germline CDR1 and CDR2: SGHKS and YYEKEE (reference sequence). CDR3 nucleotide sequence: TGTGCCAGCAGCCCCCTCCCCGGGACAGGGGGTGGCTACACCTTC. As protein: CASSPLPGTGGGYTF.